Below, 10 T cell receptor beta chains from the same sample are listed, as sequenced in a study of cytomegalovirus exposure and HLA in healthy donors. Use of 60 Vbeta and 13 Jbeta primers characterized the PCR. Some clones are missing from TCRdb's copy, which holds only in-frame ones; the method was immunoSEQ multiplex PCR. This sample contains 70,000 or so clones. Sample: PBMCs. The receptors derive from a boy between 10 and 17 years old in good health and CMV-seronegative.

The chain couples TRBV7-3 to TRBJ1-6; D uncertain. CDR1 SGHTA and CDR2 FQGTGA come from the germline V gene. Trimming took 0 bases from V and 8 from J, leaving 5 bases between them. CDR3 size: 13 residues. The CDR3 DNA reads as TGTGCCAGCAGCTTAACGTCTCATTCACCCCTCCACTTT. This gives the protein CASSLTSHSPLHF.

This rearrangement joins TRBV27 to TRBJ1-2; no definite D call. This CDR3 contains 15 residues. Deletions cut 3 bases from V and 8 bases from J, with 19 bases between. Per germline, CDR1 MNHEY and CDR2 SMNVEV (reference sequence). For the CDR3, the DNA is TGTGCCAGCAGTTTTTTGGGCCCCTCAACGGGAGGCTACACCTTC. This encodes CASSFLGPSTGGYTF.

CDR3 sequence (DNA): TGTGCCAGCAGTTTTGGGAGTTCTAACTATGGCTACACCTTC. Its translation is CASSFGSSNYGYTF. The chain carries TRBV5-5 and TRBJ1-2, with no clear D. The CDR3 runs to 14 residues. CDR1 is SGHKS and CDR2 is YYEKEE in the germline V gene (reference sequence). V lost 5 bases to trimming and J lost 0 bases, with 11 bases between them.

This chain joins TRBV29-1 and TRBJ2-1; no clear D. The germline V gene encodes CDR1 SQVTM and CDR2 ANQGSEA. CDR3 length: 14 residues. The ends were cut back, 6 bases at V and 5 bases at J, with 17 bases in the middle. The CDR3 DNA reads as TGCAGCGTGTCTCAAGTAGCAAGTAACAATGAGCAGTTCTTC. Translation: CSVSQVASNNEQFF.

The gene calls are TRBV5-8 and TRBJ1-1; TRBD1 is a possible D gene (6 bases). This CDR3 is 13 amino acids long. CDR1 is SGHTS, CDR2 YDEGEE, per germline. V was clipped by 2 bases and J by 5 bases, with 10 bases between them. The CDR3 is CASSLQGLTEAFF. In nucleotides, the CDR3 is TGTGCCAGCAGCTTACAGGGTCTGACTGAAGCTTTCTTT.

CDR3 sequence: CASSHSSRGKIEETQYF. The CDR3 bases are TGTGCCAGCTCCCATTCGTCTAGGGGGAAGATTGAAGAGACCCAGTACTTC. The genes are TRBV18 and TRBJ2-5, with D tentatively TRBD1 (6 bases). Looked up from germline, CDR1 is KGHSH and CDR2 is LQKENI. With 6 bases removed from V and 3 bases from J, the gap between germline ends came to 23 bases. This CDR3 is 17 amino acids long.

The CDR3 region is CAWTTGWNTEAFF. DNA of the CDR3: TGTGCCTGGACGACAGGCTGGAACACTGAAGCTTTCTTT. The J gene is TRBJ1-1, the V gene TRBV30; possible D gene TRBD1, 6 bases. In germline, CDR1 is GTSNPN, CDR2 SVGIG (reference sequence). The CDR3 length is 13 residues. V was cut by 4 bases and J by 1 base, with 10 bases left in between.

The genes are TRBV6-1 and TRBJ1-2; 8 nucleotides align to TRBD1. This CDR3 spans 13 amino acids. Germline V gene data show CDR1 as MNHNS and CDR2 as SASEGT. The V gene end was trimmed by 6 bases and the J gene end by 1 base; junction bases not matched to a gene: 1. The CDR3 loop is CASRDRVNYGYTF. CDR3 DNA: TGTGCCAGCAGGGACAGGGTTAACTATGGCTACACCTTC.

V is TRBV5-4 and J is TRBJ2-1; TRBD2 matches 10 bases. The CDR3 loop spans 14 amino acids. CDR1 SGHNT and CDR2 YYREEE come from the germline V gene (reference sequence). V trimming: 1 base; J trimming: 5 bases; junction bases outside the gene matches: 0. The CDR3 spells CASSLTSGDNEQFF. The CDR3 nucleotides are TGTGCCAGCAGCTTGACTAGCGGGGACAATGAGCAGTTCTTC. Together with reference TRBV5-4 and TRBJ2-1, the CDR3 gives the full variable domain: ETGVTQSPTHLIKTRGQQVTLRCSSQSGHNTVSWYQQALGQGPQFIFQYYREEENGRGNFPPRFSGLQFPNYSSELNVNALELDDSALYLCASSLTSGDNEQFFGPGTRLTVL.

V is TRBV18 and J is TRBJ1-1, with 8 bases that match TRBD1. With 5 bases clipped from V and 4 bases from J, the junction kept 3 bases outside the gene matches. CDR1 and CDR2 (germline): KGHSH, LQKENI. The CDR3 runs to 13 residues. DNA for the CDR3: TGTGCCAGCTCAACAACAGGGGGCACTGAAGCTTTCTTT. It specifies CASSTTGGTEAFF.